This is a list of T cell receptor beta chains from one sample in a study of blood T cell dynamics during melanoma immunotherapy. Libraries were prepared by immunoSEQ multiplex PCR; TCRdb keeps only in-frame clonotypes and omits some of them. The table records approximately 28,000 clones, over 70% of them present only once. The sequencing here drew on blood, taken from a patient treated with checkpoint blockade. The receptors stem from a human donor with melanoma. Each CDR3 is given with its conserved first and last residue. The D gene is left open where the match is weak. The listing skips clone size in some rows; elsewhere it reads once, few, many or a size class.

j_call: TRBJ1-2
v_call: TRBV28
d_call: NA
clone_size: NA
cdr3_aa: CASSPIFGDIVYGYTF
cdr3_nt: TGTGCCAGCAGCCCTATTTTTGGGGACATAGTCTATGGCTACACCTTC

j_call: TRBJ2-1
v_call: TRBV2
d_call: TRBD2
clone_size: NA
cdr3_aa: CASRLLAGEPNEQFF
cdr3_nt: TGTGCCAGCAGATTGCTAGCGGGAGAGCCTAATGAGCAGTTCTTC

j_call: TRBJ2-3
v_call: TRBV5-4
d_call: NA
clone_size: NA
cdr3_aa: CASSRATDTQYF
cdr3_nt: TGTGCCAGCAGCCGAGCCACAGATACGCAGTATTTT

j_call: TRBJ1-1
v_call: TRBV2
d_call: NA
clone_size: NA
cdr3_aa: CASSEVGPGSTEAFF
cdr3_nt: TGTGCCAGCAGTGAAGTCGGGCCAGGGAGCACTGAAGCTTTCTTT

j_call: TRBJ1-1
v_call: TRBV5-1
d_call: NA
clone_size: NA
cdr3_aa: CASSFGRKRDTEAFF
cdr3_nt: TGCGCCAGCAGCTTTGGGCGGAAGAGGGACACTGAAGCTTTCTTT

j_call: TRBJ2-6
v_call: TRBV6-1
d_call: NA
clone_size: NA
cdr3_aa: CASSDPRFSGANVLTF
cdr3_nt: TGTGCCAGCAGTGACCCTAGGTTCTCTGGGGCCAACGTCCTGACTTTC

j_call: TRBJ2-1
v_call: TRBV27
d_call: NA
clone_size: NA
cdr3_aa: CASSRGYNEQFF
cdr3_nt: TGTGCCAGCAGCAGGGGCTACAATGAGCAGTTCTTC

j_call: TRBJ2-2
v_call: TRBV6-6
d_call: NA
clone_size: once
cdr3_aa: CASSYVLTGELFF
cdr3_nt: TGTGCCAGCAGTTACGTTTTAACCGGGGAGCTGTTTTTT

j_call: TRBJ2-3
v_call: TRBV6-4
d_call: TRBD2
clone_size: NA
cdr3_aa: CASSDLAGASTDTQYF
cdr3_nt: TGTGCCAGCAGTGATCTAGCGGGAGCGAGCACAGATACGCAGTATTTT

j_call: TRBJ2-1
v_call: TRBV7-7
d_call: NA
clone_size: NA
cdr3_aa: CASSLTIYNEQFF
cdr3_nt: TGTGCTAGCAGCCTGACAATATACAATGAGCAGTTCTTC

j_call: TRBJ2-7
v_call: TRBV2
d_call: NA
clone_size: once
cdr3_aa: CASSLLVTGAVPSRTPTPYEQYF
cdr3_nt: TGTGCCAGCAGTTTGTTAGTTACGGGTGCAGTCCCCAGCCGAACGCCAACCCCGTACGAGCAGTACTTC

j_call: TRBJ1-1
v_call: TRBV4-2
d_call: NA
clone_size: NA
cdr3_aa: CASSQALGETEAFF
cdr3_nt: TGTGCCAGCAGCCAAGCCCTGGGGGAAACTGAAGCTTTCTTT

j_call: TRBJ1-6
v_call: TRBV14
d_call: TRBD1
clone_size: few
cdr3_aa: CASSQTGGVSPLHF
cdr3_nt: TGTGCCAGCAGCCAAACAGGGGGCGTTTCACCCCTCCACTTT

j_call: TRBJ2-1
v_call: TRBV4-2
d_call: TRBD2
clone_size: NA
cdr3_aa: CASSQAGLAGVFSSYNEQFF
cdr3_nt: TGTGCCAGCAGCCAGGCCGGACTAGCGGGGGTTTTCAGCTCCTACAATGAGCAGTTCTTC

j_call: TRBJ1-5
v_call: TRBV19
d_call: TRBD1
clone_size: NA
cdr3_aa: CASTTMTGVSNQPQHF
cdr3_nt: TGTGCCAGTACCACCATGACAGGGGTGAGCAATCAGCCCCAGCATTTT

j_call: TRBJ1-2
v_call: TRBV4-3
d_call: NA
clone_size: NA
cdr3_aa: CASSQDWGAGGGYTF
cdr3_nt: TGCGCCAGCAGCCAAGATTGGGGGGCCGGCGGTGGCTACACCTTC

j_call: TRBJ2-7
v_call: TRBV6-5
d_call: NA
clone_size: NA
cdr3_aa: CASSYPEDEQYF
cdr3_nt: TGTGCCAGCAGTTACCCGGAAGACGAGCAGTACTTC

j_call: TRBJ2-1
v_call: TRBV19
d_call: NA
clone_size: NA
cdr3_aa: CASSMNLANEQFF
cdr3_nt: TGTGCCAGTAGTATGAATTTGGCCAATGAGCAGTTCTTC